Listed here are 13 T cell receptor beta chains from one sample, sequenced in a study of T cell clonality in common variable immunodeficiency. TCRdb's copy holds only in-frame clones and misses some; the assay was immunoSEQ multiplex PCR. The data show over 35,000 clones, with none appearing a single time. Sequences were obtained from peripheral blood mononuclear cells. Every receptor here comes from a person aged 18-69 years in good health.

This clone came up many times. The CDR3 end is not reached by the read, which stops 3 residues before it; the germline J gene fills it in. The rearrangement uses TRBV19 and TRBJ2-3; the D gene is possibly TRBD1 (6 bases). The CDR3 covers 16 residues. The V gene's germline CDR1 is LNHDA and CDR2 SQIVND (reference sequence). Deletions cut 3 bases from V and 2 bases from J, with 15 bases between. The CDR3 is CASSISRGRPTDTQYF. Partial CDR3 DNA: TGTGCCAGTAGTATTAGCAGGGGTCGGCCCACAGATACG. Supplemented by reference TRBV19 and TRBJ2-3, the full variable domain reads DGGITQSPKYLFRKEGQNVTLSCEQNLNHDAMYWYRQDPGQGLRLIYYSQIVNDFQKGDIAEGYSVSREKKESFPLTVTSAQKNPTAFYLCASSISRGRPTDTQYFGPGTRLTVL.

Ten or more counts support this clone. The sequence runs out 3 residues before the end of the CDR3; the remainder is reconstructed from the germline J gene. The rearrangement uses TRBV29-1 and TRBJ1-1; D remains unclear. The CDR3 runs to 14 residues. Trimming left V 3 bases short and J 1 base short, with 12 bases between. Germline CDR1 SQVTM, CDR2 ANQGSEA. Incomplete CDR3 DNA: TGCAGCGTTGACAGTAAGTGGGCGAACACTGAA. It encodes CSVDSKWANTE. In full, the CDR3 is CSVDSKWANTEAFF.

This clone was seen a handful of times. The DNA ends 3 residues before the CDR3 does, and the rest of the CDR3 is filled in from the germline J gene. V usage is TRBV19 and J usage is TRBJ2-4, with D possibly matching TRBD1 (5 bases). Germline assignment: CDR1 LNHDA and CDR2 SQIVND (reference sequence). This CDR3 spans 12 amino acids. The DNA read from the CDR3 is TGTGCCAGTAGTATGGGGCTCTATGGT. Translation gives CASSMGLYG. The CDR3 in its entirety is CASSMGLYGQYF.

This clone was detected ten times or more. The read terminates 3 residues ahead of where the CDR3 ends, so the germline J gene completes it. The V call is TRBV5-1, the J call TRBJ2-2, with D uncertain. CDR1 and CDR2 from the germline V gene are SGHRS and YFSETQ. The V gene lost 0 bases and the J gene lost 0 bases, with 6 bases spanning the gap. The CDR3 covers 15 residues. Incomplete CDR3 DNA: TGCGCCAGCAGCTTGGCCCTACCGAACACCGGGGAG. Encoded protein: CASSLALPNTGE. The whole CDR3 protein reads CASSLALPNTGELFF.

This clone came up many times. Read data end 3 residues before the CDR3 end; the end is taken from the germline J gene. This chain joins TRBV5-1 and TRBJ1-4, with D perhaps TRBD1 (5 bases). V lost 3 bases and J lost 2, with 11 bases in between. This CDR3 is built from 15 residues. CDR1 and CDR2 (germline): SGHRS, YFSETQ. The sequenced CDR3 bases are TGCGCCAGCAGCTCGGAGGGGTGGACTAATGAAAAA. Its translation: CASSSEGWTNEK. From start to end, the CDR3 is CASSSEGWTNEKLFF.

This clone was observed many times. The CDR3 end is not reached by the read, which stops 3 residues before it; the germline J gene fills it in. This chain uses TRBV19 with TRBJ2-3; tentatively, D is TRBD2 (5 bases). Germline V lookup: CDR1 LNHDA, CDR2 SQIVND (reference sequence). The CDR3 spans 13 residues. Trimming took 6 bases from V and 5 from J, leaving 12 bases between them. The covered CDR3 bases are TGTGCCAGTAGCCCCACCAGCGGAGATACG. It codes for CASSPTSGDT. The full CDR3 is CASSPTSGDTQYF.

In this sample, this clone turned up many times. The read gets to within 3 residues of the CDR3 end, and the germline J gene fills in the rest. The gene calls are TRBV5-1 and TRBJ1-1, with D hard to call. This CDR3 is built from 13 residues. The germline V and J ends were trimmed by 2 bases and 1 base, with 6 bases remaining between them. CDR1 is SGHRS, CDR2 YFSETQ, per germline. The CDR3 is CASSFRGNTEAFF. The DNA read from the CDR3 is TGCGCCAGCAGCTTCAGAGGGAACACTGAA.

This clone was seen only a few times. The read comes to an end 3 residues before the CDR3 does, leaving the germline J gene to fill in the end. The chain joins TRBV5-1 to TRBJ2-5; 7 positions agree with TRBD1. Germline-derived CDR1 and CDR2 are SGHRS and YFSETQ. This CDR3 has 15 residues. The CDR3 protein is CASSLLGGGTDTQYF. The covered CDR3 bases are TGCGCCAGCAGCTTGTTAGGGGGCGGAACAGATACC.

This clone was seen at least ten times. The CDR3 extends 3 residues past the end of the read, so its final part is completed from the germline J gene. The chain combines TRBV10-3 with TRBJ1-1, with D possibly being TRBD1 (5 bases). V lost 6 bases and J lost 0, with 11 bases in between. The germline gives CDR1 ENHRY, CDR2 SYGVKD. The CDR3 length is 14 residues. CDR3 sequence reads: CAIREEQVNTEAFF. The part of the CDR3 DNA that was read is TGTGCCATCAGAGAGGAACAGGTGAACACTGAA.

This clone was counted ten times or more. The DNA ends 3 residues before the CDR3 does, and the rest of the CDR3 is filled in from the germline J gene. The J gene is TRBJ1-1, the V gene TRBV29-1; 9 bases agree with TRBD1. CDR3 length: 14 amino acids. The V gene's germline CDR1 is SQVTM and CDR2 ANQGSEA. J lost 5 bases, V lost 8 bases, and 12 bases had no gene match. Here the CDR3 reads CSFLLDRGRTEAFF. The part of the CDR3 DNA that was read is TGCAGCTTCCTCTTGGACAGGGGCCGTACTGAA.

This clone has ten or more counts. Read sequence stops 3 residues before the CDR3 end, and the germline J gene provides the missing end. This rearrangement joins TRBV4-1 to TRBJ2-2; 7 bases are shared with TRBD2. The CDR3 has 16 residues. V lost 0 bases and J lost 5; bases outside the gene matches: 6. CDR1 and CDR2 (germline): MGHRA, YSYEKL. CDR3 amino acids: CASSQDDAGVTGELFF. Partial CDR3 DNA: TGCGCCAGCAGCCAAGATGATGCGGGAGTGACCGGGGAG.

This clone has ten or more counts. The missing CDR3 end, 3 residues past where the read stops, is filled in from the germline J gene. Other nucleotide sequences from this sample produce the same CDR3. This chain uses TRBV29-1 with TRBJ1-3; D is possibly TRBD1 (6 bases). Germline V gene sequence: CDR1 SQVTM, CDR2 ANQGSEA. CDR3 length: 11 residues. Partial CDR3 DNA: TGCGGCGGGACATCTGGAAACACC. Translated, it gives CGGTSGNT. The CDR3 in full is CGGTSGNTIYF.

This clone was detected only a few times. The CDR3 goes on 3 residues after the read ends, and that part is filled in from the germline J gene. The rearrangement links TRBV2 to TRBJ2-2, with 8 bases that match TRBD2. The CDR3 sequence is 15 residues long. Germline V gene data show CDR1 as SNHLY and CDR2 as FYNNEI. Trimming cost V 6 bases and J 1 base; bases outside gene matches: 4. The CDR3 bases that were read are TGTGCCAGCAGGCGGGGGGAGCTGAACACCGGGGAG. Its translation: CASRRGELNTGE. The entire CDR3 is CASRRGELNTGELFF.